Sequencing of this T cell receptor beta chain was carried out in a study of regulatory T cells in long-lasting Graves disease (dated by TCRdb to about 2021). In terms of the full investigation: Persistent Graves' disease was defined as antithyroid drug treatment for over 5 years with persistently positive TSH receptor autoantibodies. The study was conducted in China and was registered as a clinical trial. This study used TCR sequencing and RNA sequencing of peripheral blood to compare persistent Graves' disease patients against newly diagnosed Graves' disease patients. Antithyroid drugs had been taken for approximately 10 years on average by persistent Graves' disease patients in the clinical cohort. TCR sequencing covered 13 persistent and roughly 20 newly diagnosed Graves' disease patients, 33 samples in total. Study-wide conclusions, independent of this receptor: Preferential use of TRBV28, TRBJ1-2 and TRBJ2-5 was observed in persistent disease, whereas TRBV20-1 and TRBJ2-1 were favored in newly diagnosed disease. Persistent Graves' disease patients showed lower TCR Shannon entropy and fewer highly expanded clones than newly diagnosed patients, suggesting clonal expansion. Only the TCR beta chain was sequenced and analyzed. The study examined only peripheral blood because the primary lesion, thyroid tissue, could not be accessed. The authors acknowledged the small sample size as a limitation that may reduce accuracy. A larger number of public clonotypes was shared among persistent patients (2,741) than among newly diagnosed patients (around 870).

The time point label corresponds to: persistent/refractory GD, antithyroid drugs over 5 years with positive TRAb. For both TCR sequencing and RNA sequencing, RNA was extracted from PBMCs in TRIzol. The diagnosis of Graves' disease followed American Thyroid Association guidelines. Patients for the study were recruited at an endocrinology department in Xi'an, China. From each patient, 8 to 10 milliliters of peripheral blood was collected into an EDTA anticoagulant tube. PBMCs were isolated by Ficoll Paque Plus density gradient separation without further T cell sorting. An Agilent 2100 Bioanalyzer and agarose gel were used to check RNA quality, while a NanoDrop 2000 measured RNA concentration. The CDR3, from cysteine to phenylalanine, totals 15 residues. Only the CDR3 part of the read is kept: 45 bases, read in frame from the first base. Deletion took 4 bases off V and 2 bases off J, with a span of 14 bases between the germline ends. The germline V gene gives CDR1 as SGDLS and CDR2 as YYNGEE.

The library was produced with multiplex PCR. TCRdb records Illumina HiSeq 4000 as the sequencer. To build TCR beta libraries, CDR3 regions were amplified by Arm-PCR using iRepertoire HTBI primers. PCR products were gel purified before sequencing. Under the source paper's analysis protocol: Gene usage analysis of CDR3 amino acid clonotypes relied on the 60 or so TRBV and 13 to 15 TRBJ segments identified across samples. COPE and FqMerger were used to merge filtered high-quality paired reads into contigs. BLAST was used to align contigs to the IMGT TRBV, TRBD and TRBJ reference genes, and CDR3 was defined following IMGT. Clonotypes above 0.1% frequency were classified as highly expanded clones. Repertoire diversity was measured by Shannon entropy, and V-J evenness by the Gini coefficient. A clonotype was considered public if more than one individual shared it. TCRdb ran its own pipeline on the public reads, namely fastp trimming at Q25 and MiXCR clone calling, and kept in-frame beta chains. Entries that share a CDR3 protein sequence are merged under the most common genes and DNA. In this record, the V and J calls reflect TCRdb's handling and not the investigators' own analysis. Within this sample are about 470,000 distinct CDR3 sequences, with 20% to 25% of them counted one time only. The biggest ten clones account for more than 6% of the sample.

As concerns this clonotype: No antigen is known for it. No qualities accompany the bases; no much larger clone lies one base away.

The specimen comprised peripheral blood mononuclear cells (PBMCs), sampled when the disease was refractory, from a patient treated with antithyroid drugs. The chain is made from TRBV9 and TRBJ2-3, with no reliable assignment of the D segment. This sequence was found in a female donor with Graves disease. The CDR3 protein: CASSPRADNTDTQYF. The DNA reads TGTGCCAGCAGCCCCCGAGCAGATAACACAGATACGCAGTATTTT.